A single sample gave rise to the 10 T cell receptor beta chains below, sequenced in a study of OX40 agonist ivuxolimab in advanced cancers. Sequencing used immunoSEQ multiplex PCR; TCRdb keeps in-frame clones, though not all of them. The table includes 55,000 to 75,000 clones, more than 85% detected once. This material consisted of CD4+ or CD8+ T cells sorted from blood, taken in a trial of the OX40 agonist ivuxolimab. These receptors came from an adult with an advanced solid tumor such as melanoma, head and neck, liver or kidney cancer.

The V gene is TRBV28, the J gene TRBJ1-1, with D unclear. Trimming took 3 bases from V and 4 from J, leaving 6 bases between them. The length of the CDR3 is 12 residues. Germline V gene data show CDR1 as MDHEN and CDR2 as SYDVKM. CDR3 region: CASSLVGTEAFF. The DNA of the CDR3 is TGTGCCAGCAGTTTGGTTGGCACTGAAGCTTTCTTT.

This sequence joins TRBV5-1 and TRBJ2-7; maybe TRBD1 (6 bases). CDR3 size: 14 residues. V was pared by 1 base and J by 3 bases, with 11 bases between. Germline CDR1 and CDR2: SGHRS and YFSETQ. The CDR3 sequence: CASSLLGQSYEQYF. The CDR3 DNA sequence: TGCGCCAGCAGCTTGTTAGGACAGAGCTACGAGCAGTACTTC. Full variable domain (remainder filled in from reference TRBV5-1 and TRBJ2-7): KAGVTQTPRYLIKTRGQQVTLSCSPISGHRSVSWYQQTPGQGLQFLFEYFSETQRNKGNFPGRFSGRQFSNSRSEMNVSTLELGDSALYLCASSLLGQSYEQYFGPGTRLTVT.

This chain joins TRBV19 and TRBJ1-5, with D hard to call. The germline V and J ends were trimmed by 4 bases and 3 bases, with 7 bases remaining between them. The germline V gene has CDR1 LNHDA and CDR2 SQIVND (reference sequence). This CDR3 comprises 13 residues. The CDR3 loop is CASSTQINQPQHF. CDR3 DNA: TGTGCCAGTAGTACACAGATCAATCAGCCCCAGCATTTT. The full variable domain, rest sourced from reference TRBV19 and TRBJ1-5, is DGGITQSPKYLFRKEGQNVTLSCEQNLNHDAMYWYRQDPGQGLRLIYYSQIVNDFQKGDIAEGYSVSREKKESFPLTVTSAQKNPTAFYLCASSTQINQPQHFGDGTRLSIL.

The chain combines TRBV11-2 with TRBJ2-1; 10 bases map to TRBD2. With 1 base clipped from V and 8 bases from J, the junction kept 11 bases outside the gene matches. Germline V lookup: CDR1 SGHAT, CDR2 FQNNGV. This CDR3 has 17 residues. CDR3 sequence reads: CASSLGALAGYSDEQFF. The CDR3 DNA reads TGTGCCAGCAGCTTAGGAGCACTAGCGGGGTACTCGGATGAGCAGTTCTTC. Drawing the rest from reference TRBV11-2 and TRBJ2-1, the complete variable domain is EAGVAQSPRYKIIEKRQSVAFWCNPISGHATLYWYQQILGQGPKLLIQFQNNGVVDDSQLPKDRFSAERLKGVDSTLKIQPAKLEDSAVYLCASSLGALAGYSDEQFFGPGTRLTVL.

The chain combines TRBV6-5 with TRBJ2-5, with 9 bases fitting TRBD2. Looked up from germline, CDR1 is MNHEY and CDR2 is SVGAGI. This CDR3 is 14 amino acids long. The trim removed 5 bases at V and 6 bases at J, leaving 7 bases unmatched. DNA of the CDR3: TGTGCCAGCAGTCTAGCGGGATCGGTACAGACCCAGTACTTC. Protein sequence: CASSLAGSVQTQYF.

The chain combines TRBV5-8 with TRBJ2-3, with unresolved D. Germline assignment: CDR1 SGHTS and CDR2 YDEGEE. This CDR3 is 12 amino acids long. V was pared by 1 base and J by 2 bases, with 2 bases between. The DNA for the CDR3 is TGTGCCAGCAGCTTGTTCACAGATACGCAGTATTTT. Protein sequence: CASSLFTDTQYF.

The chain joins TRBV7-9 to TRBJ2-2; 12 nucleotides line up with TRBD1. Germline V gene lookup returns CDR1 SEHNR and CDR2 FQNEAQ (reference sequence). With 5 bases clipped from V and 3 bases from J, the junction kept 4 bases outside the gene matches. CDR3 length: 16 amino acids. The CDR3 here is CASSPGTGGYTGELFF. The DNA for the CDR3 is TGTGCCAGCAGCCCAGGGACAGGGGGCTACACCGGGGAGCTGTTTTTT.

The rearrangement links TRBV4-3 to TRBJ2-5; no clear D. V was clipped by 0 bases and J by 5 bases, with 25 bases between them. The CDR3 contains 19 residues. Germline CDR1 LGHNA, CDR2 YSLEER. CDR3 sequence reads: CASSQERAPTVGLRETQYF. The CDR3 coding sequence is TGCGCCAGCAGCCAAGAAAGGGCCCCCACAGTGGGTCTCCGTGAGACCCAGTACTTC.

The chain joins TRBV28 to TRBJ1-4; D is perhaps TRBD1 (5 bases). Germline lookup yields CDR1 MDHEN and CDR2 SYDVKM. There are 15 residues in the CDR3. Trimming took off 2 bases at V and 4 bases at J, with 11 bases between the two ends. The DNA of the CDR3 is TGTGCCAGCAGTTTAGGAGGGGAGGGTAATGAAAAACTGTTTTTT. Amino acids: CASSLGGEGNEKLFF. The full variable domain, in which reference TRBV28 and TRBJ1-4 provide the parts outside the CDR3, is DVKVTQSSRYLVKRTGEKVFLECVQDMDHENMFWYRQDPGLGLRLIYFSYDVKMKEKGDIPEGYSVSREKKERFSLILESASTNQTSMYLCASSLGGEGNEKLFFGSGTQLSVL.

The rearrangement links TRBV5-1 to TRBJ2-7; D possibly uses TRBD1 or TRBD2 (5 bases each). Germline CDR1 is SGHRS and CDR2 is YFSETQ. Trimming left V 3 bases short and J 4 bases short, with 14 bases between. This CDR3 region has 14 residues. The CDR3 reads CASSSTPGPYEQYF. DNA of the CDR3: TGCGCCAGCAGCTCCACCCCGGGGCCATACGAGCAGTACTTC. The complete variable domain, with remaining parts taken from reference TRBV5-1 and TRBJ2-7, reads KAGVTQTPRYLIKTRGQQVTLSCSPISGHRSVSWYQQTPGQGLQFLFEYFSETQRNKGNFPGRFSGRQFSNSRSEMNVSTLELGDSALYLCASSSTPGPYEQYFGPGTRLTVT.